This passage covers 23 T cell receptor beta chains from one sample sequenced in a study of blood T cells in healthy people across ages (dated by TCRdb to 2013 to 2016). Libraries were prepared through 5' RACE. The instrument given in TCRdb is Illumina HiSeq 2500. A second PCR of roughly 7 to 11 cycles was performed with a sample-barcoded 5' primer and a J-beta primer mix. TCRdb handled the public reads itself, with Q25 trimming in fastp and clone calling in MiXCR, and kept productive beta chains. Records with the same CDR3 protein are collapsed into one entry carrying the most frequent genes and DNA. Within this sample are roughly 1.4 million distinct CDR3 sequences, with almost 60% of them counted one time only. The top ten hold approximately 7% of the sample. Material for sequencing was blood. These receptors were obtained from a man aged 18 to 30 in good health.

The chain recombines TRBV19 with TRBJ2-7; either TRBD1 or TRBD2 may fit D (5 bases each). The CDR3 has 13 amino acids. Trimming cost V 9 bases and J 2 bases, with 14 bases left between them. Germline CDR1 and CDR2: LNHDA and SQIVND (reference sequence). CDR3 loop: CASGDGLPYEQYF. CDR3 nucleotide sequence: TGTGCCAGCGGGGACGGACTCCCCTACGAGCAGTACTTC. Drawing the rest from reference TRBV19 and TRBJ2-7, the complete variable domain is DGGITQSPKYLFRKEGQNVTLSCEQNLNHDAMYWYRQDPGQGLRLIYYSQIVNDFQKGDIAEGYSVSREKKESFPLTVTSAQKNPTAFYLCASGDGLPYEQYFGPGTRLTVT.

In its sample, this clonotype was seen a few times. The J gene is TRBJ1-2, the V gene TRBV7-8; D is uncertain. The CDR3 sequence is 13 residues long. Trimming removed 5 bases at V and 6 bases at J, with 13 bases between. The germline CDR1 and CDR2 sequences are SGHVS and FQNEAQ. The CDR3 DNA reads TGTGCCAGCAGCGTAGAATCCCGGCATGGCTACACCTTC. Translated, it gives CASSVESRHGYTF.

The V gene is TRBV28, the J gene TRBJ2-7, with 8 nucleotides matching TRBD2. Germline V gene lookup returns CDR1 MDHEN and CDR2 SYDVKM. The ends lost 7 bases at V and 2 bases at J; junction bases unmatched: 4. This CDR3 has 13 residues. The CDR3 DNA sequence: TGTGCCAGCAATACGGGACTAGCCTACGAGCAGTACTTC. Protein product: CASNTGLAYEQYF. Full variable domain (missing parts from reference TRBV28 and TRBJ2-7): DVKVTQSSRYLVKRTGEKVFLECVQDMDHENMFWYRQDPGLGLRLIYFSYDVKMKEKGDIPEGYSVSREKKERFSLILESASTNQTSMYLCASNTGLAYEQYFGPGTRLTVT.

This clonotype was recorded a few times. The chain carries TRBV6-2 or TRBV6-3 and TRBJ2-3; D not resolved. This CDR3 has 13 residues. Germline V gives CDR1 MNHEY, CDR2 SVGEGT. Trimming removed 5 bases at V and 2 bases at J, with 8 bases between. CDR3 protein: CASSAATTDTQYF. Here the CDR3 DNA reads TGTGCCAGCAGTGCCGCAACCACAGATACGCAGTATTTT.

The sample holds a few counts of this clonotype. The CDR3, as DNA: TGCAGTGCTATTGGAGTACTCGGGACGGTTGGCTACACCTTC. As protein: CSAIGVLGTVGYTF. J is TRBJ1-2 and V is TRBV20-1, with a tentative D call TRBD1 (5 bases). Trimming removed 4 bases from V and 7 bases from J, with 19 bases in between. In germline, CDR1 is DFQATT, CDR2 SNEGSKA (reference sequence). The CDR3 has 14 amino acids.

In DNA, the CDR3 is TGTGCCAGCAGCTTAGCTGGGTACTCCCTGAATGAGCAGTACTTC. This sequence encodes CASSLAGYSLNEQYF. This chain links TRBV7-9 with TRBJ2-1; no clear D. The J call may be incorrect, as the DNA end agrees better with TRBJ2-7. The CDR3 consists of 15 residues. From germline, CDR1 is SEHNR and CDR2 FQNEAQ (reference sequence).

This clonotype occurred once. The chain is built from TRBV20-1 and TRBJ2-4, with D perhaps TRBD2 (6 bases). CDR1 and CDR2 (germline): DFQATT, SNEGSKA (reference sequence). V shed 6 bases and J shed 1 base, with 16 bases lying between them. The CDR3 has 15 amino acids. The CDR3 loop is CSAVEASAAKNIQYF. The CDR3 DNA sequence: TGCAGTGCAGTAGAGGCTAGCGCGGCCAAAAACATTCAGTACTTC.

The rearrangement uses TRBV7-6 and TRBJ2-5; D gene unclear. Germline V gene lookup returns CDR1 SGHVS and CDR2 FNYEAQ. CDR3 length: 13 residues. V was pared by 2 bases and J by 3 bases, with 7 bases between. Here the CDR3 DNA reads TGTGCCAGCAGCTTAACGGAGAAAGAGACCCAGTACTTC. Protein sequence: CASSLTEKETQYF. The whole variable domain, filled in from reference TRBV7-6 and TRBJ2-5, reads GAGVSQSPRYKVTKRGQDVALRCDPISGHVSLYWYRQALGQGPEFLTYFNYEAQQDKSGLPNDRFSAERPEGSISTLTIQRTEQRDSAMYRCASSLTEKETQYFGPGTRLLVL.

The V gene is TRBV24-1, the J gene TRBJ1-2; possible D gene TRBD1, 6 bases. Between the trimmed V and J ends, which lost 6 bases and 4 bases, there was a span of 11 bases. The CDR3 is made up of 13 amino acids. The germline CDR1 and CDR2 sequences are KGHDR and SFDVKD. The CDR3 protein is CATSRGLGYGYTF. The DNA for the CDR3 is TGTGCCACCAGTCGGGGGCTTGGCTATGGCTACACCTTC.

The CDR3 DNA sequence: TGTGCCAGCAGCCCTCCTAGCGGGACGGACTACAATGAGCAGTTCTTC. Its protein product is CASSPPSGTDYNEQFF. V usage is TRBV7-9 and J usage is TRBJ2-1, with TRBD2 identical over 9 bases. J lost 3 bases, V lost 5 bases, and 8 bases had no gene match. The length of the CDR3 is 16 residues. CDR1 and CDR2 from the germline V gene are SEHNR and FQNEAQ (reference sequence).

The chain carries TRBV19 and TRBJ2-1; D is undetermined. There are 12 residues in the CDR3. Trimming stripped 3 bases from V and 6 bases from J, with 6 bases between. Germline loops: CDR1 LNHDA, CDR2 SQIVND (reference sequence). CDR3 amino acids: CASSMTGNEQFF. As DNA, the CDR3 is TGTGCCAGTAGTATGACGGGCAATGAGCAGTTCTTC.

V is TRBV20-1 and J is TRBJ2-7, with D hard to call. From germline, CDR1 is DFQATT and CDR2 SNEGSKA (reference sequence). The germline V and J ends were trimmed by 6 bases and 7 bases, with 19 bases remaining between them. CDR3 length: 13 residues. CDR3 sequence reads: CSATKDLYNEQYF. CDR3 nucleotide sequence: TGCAGTGCAACTAAAGACCTATACAATGAGCAGTACTTC.

The V gene is TRBV27, the J gene TRBJ2-7; TRBD1 aligns across 9 bases. Germline V gives CDR1 MNHEY, CDR2 SMNVEV (reference sequence). CDR3 size: 16 residues. V trimming: 4 bases; J trimming: 3 bases; junction bases outside the gene matches: 10. The DNA of the CDR3 is TGTGCCAGCAGTTGGGGGTACAGGGGGCGACGCTACGAGCAGTACTTC. As protein: CASSWGYRGRRYEQYF.

This clonotype has more than one count but fewer than ten. The chain links TRBV6-2 or TRBV6-3 to TRBJ2-1, with D possibly being TRBD2 (5 bases). Per the germline V gene, CDR1 is MNHEY and CDR2 is SVGEGT. V gave up 5 bases and J gave up 12 bases, with 11 bases separating them. The CDR3 contains 11 residues. In DNA form, the CDR3 reads TGTGCCAGCAGTCCGGGGATCGGGCAGTTCTTC. Its protein is CASSPGIGQFF.

This sequence joins TRBV25-1 and TRBJ2-5, with no clear D. CDR3 size: 16 residues. Trimming removed 2 bases at V and 4 bases at J, with 17 bases between. Germline V gene lookup returns CDR1 MGHDK and CDR2 SYGVNS. Here the CDR3 reads CASSEGRARGPETQYF. CDR3 nucleotide sequence: TGTGCCAGCAGTGAAGGGCGCGCAAGAGGCCCAGAGACCCAGTACTTC.

V and J are TRBV20-1 and TRBJ1-5; 9 nucleotides agree with TRBD1. In germline, CDR1 is DFQATT, CDR2 SNEGSKA (reference sequence). This CDR3 is built from 17 residues. The trim removed 5 bases at V and 1 base at J, leaving 12 bases unmatched. This chain's CDR3 is CSAHGQGRGRSNQPQHF. The CDR3 region has the DNA TGCAGTGCTCATGGACAGGGGAGGGGAAGAAGCAATCAGCCCCAGCATTTT.

This chain joins TRBV6-5 and TRBJ1-2; 7 bases map to TRBD1. Germline V gene lookup returns CDR1 MNHEY and CDR2 SVGAGI. V was clipped by 2 bases and J by 4 bases; unmatched bases: 4. This CDR3 comprises 14 residues. Written as DNA, the CDR3 is TGTGCCAGCAGTTACGGACGACAGGGCTATGGCTACACCTTC. It codes for CASSYGRQGYGYTF.

The sample holds a few counts of this clonotype. This sequence joins TRBV29-1 and TRBJ2-2; D remains unclear. This CDR3 is 13 amino acids long. Trimming took off 5 bases at V and 0 bases at J, with 7 bases between the two ends. The germline V gene has CDR1 SQVTM and CDR2 ANQGSEA. The CDR3 coding sequence is TGCAGCGTTAAAGCGCCGAACACCGGGGAGCTGTTTTTT. It codes for CSVKAPNTGELFF.

This clonotype has a single count. The genes are TRBV7-2 and TRBJ2-6; perhaps TRBD1 as D (5 bases). This CDR3 spans 17 amino acids. V dropped 5 bases and J dropped 4 bases, with 18 bases sitting between them. Germline lookup yields CDR1 SGHTA and CDR2 FQGNSA. Written as DNA, the CDR3 is TGTGCCAGCAGCCCAACAGGTTTGGCTCACGGGGCCAACGTCCTGACTTTC. Its translation is CASSPTGLAHGANVLTF.

The chain uses TRBV2 and TRBJ2-1, with D possibly being TRBD1 (5 bases). V lost 6 bases to trimming and J lost 4 bases, with 16 bases between them. The CDR3 totals 15 residues. Germline V lookup: CDR1 SNHLY, CDR2 FYNNEI. This CDR3 is CASRLLRGDYNEQFF. In DNA form, the CDR3 reads TGTGCCAGCAGATTACTTAGGGGCGATTACAATGAGCAGTTCTTC.

The genes are TRBV24-1 and TRBJ2-1, with 7 positions matching TRBD1. J lost 4 bases, V lost 4 bases, and 9 bases had no gene match. CDR1 KGHDR and CDR2 SFDVKD come from the germline V gene. The CDR3 runs 16 residues. This chain's CDR3 is CATSDATGQLYNEQFF. The CDR3, as DNA: TGTGCCACCAGTGACGCCACGGGACAGCTTTACAATGAGCAGTTCTTC.

J is TRBJ2-4 and V is TRBV7-6; D is possibly TRBD1 (5 bases). The end of the DNA is better explained by TRBJ2-7, so the J call may be wrong. Per the germline V gene, CDR1 is SGHVS and CDR2 is FNYEAQ. CDR3 size: 11 residues. The CDR3 region has the DNA TGTGCCAGATCCTGGGGCTGCGAGCAGTACTTC. The encoded protein is CARSWGCEQYF.

This clonotype was detected only a few times. The CDR3 is CSVADNFSYEQYF. CDR3 sequence (DNA): TGCAGCGTAGCAGACAATTTCTCCTACGAGCAGTACTTC. This sequence joins TRBV29-1 and TRBJ2-7; D not certain. Germline lookup yields CDR1 SQVTM and CDR2 ANQGSEA. V gave up 6 bases and J gave up 0 bases, with 12 bases separating them. The CDR3 has 13 amino acids.